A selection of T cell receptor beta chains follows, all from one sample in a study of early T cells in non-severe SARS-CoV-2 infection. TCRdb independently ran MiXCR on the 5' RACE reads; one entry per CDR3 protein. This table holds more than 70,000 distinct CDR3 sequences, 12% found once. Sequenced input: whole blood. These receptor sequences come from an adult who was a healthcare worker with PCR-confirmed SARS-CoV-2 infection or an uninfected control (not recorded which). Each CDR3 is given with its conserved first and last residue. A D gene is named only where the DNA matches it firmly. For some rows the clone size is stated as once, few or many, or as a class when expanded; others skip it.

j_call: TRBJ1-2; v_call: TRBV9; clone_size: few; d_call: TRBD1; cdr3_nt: TGTGCCAGCAGCGCGGGGACAGGAGGCACCTATGGCTACACCTTC; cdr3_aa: CASSAGTGGTYGYTF
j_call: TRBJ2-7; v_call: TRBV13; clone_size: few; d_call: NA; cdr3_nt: TGTGCCAGCAGCTTAGTGGATTCCTACGAGCAGTACTTC; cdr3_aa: CASSLVDSYEQYF
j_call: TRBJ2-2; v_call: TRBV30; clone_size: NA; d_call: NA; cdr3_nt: TGTGCCTGGACCCCTAAGAGGATGAGGGCCGGGGAGCTGTTTTTT; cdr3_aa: CAWTPKRMRAGELFF
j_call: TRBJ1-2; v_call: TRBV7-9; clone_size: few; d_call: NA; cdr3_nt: TGTGCCAGCAGCTCAGACAGGACGGGGAAGAATGGCTACACCTTC; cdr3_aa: CASSSDRTGKNGYTF
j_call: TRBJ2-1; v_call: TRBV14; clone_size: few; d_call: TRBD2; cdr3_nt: TGTGCCAGCAGTCAGACTAGCACCTACAATGAGCAGTTCTTC; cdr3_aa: CASSQTSTYNEQFF
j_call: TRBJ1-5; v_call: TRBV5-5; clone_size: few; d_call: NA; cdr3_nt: TGTGCCAGCAGCTTTCAGGGTTCGACCCAGCATTTT; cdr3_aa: CASSFQGSTQHF
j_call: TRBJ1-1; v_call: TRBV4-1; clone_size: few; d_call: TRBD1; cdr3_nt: TGCGCCAGCAGCCAGCCTACAGGGGTAAACACTGAAGCTTTCTTT; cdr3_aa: CASSQPTGVNTEAFF
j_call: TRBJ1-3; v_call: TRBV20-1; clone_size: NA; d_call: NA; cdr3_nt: TGCAGTGCTAGTGAGGGATCTACCGGAAACACCATATATTTT; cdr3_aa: CSASEGSTGNTIYF
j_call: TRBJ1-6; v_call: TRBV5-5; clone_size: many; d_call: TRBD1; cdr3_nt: TGTGCCAGCAGCCAACTCGACAGGGGGCAAAATTCACCCCTCCACTTT; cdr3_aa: CASSQLDRGQNSPLHF
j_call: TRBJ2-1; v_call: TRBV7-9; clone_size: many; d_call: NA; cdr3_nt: TGTGCCAGCAGCTTCGGGCAGGGAGAGGGCAATGAGCAGTTCTTC; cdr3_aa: CASSFGQGEGNEQFF
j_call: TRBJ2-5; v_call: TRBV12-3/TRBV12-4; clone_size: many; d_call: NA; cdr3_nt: TGTGCCAGCAGTTTAGGACGGCAAGAGACCCAGTACTTC; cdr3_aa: CASSLGRQETQYF
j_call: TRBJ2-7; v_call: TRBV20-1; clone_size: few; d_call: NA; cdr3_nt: TGCAGTGCTAGAGATAGGAGGCTAGCGGACAGAACCTACGAGCAGTACTTC; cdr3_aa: CSARDRRLADRTYEQYF
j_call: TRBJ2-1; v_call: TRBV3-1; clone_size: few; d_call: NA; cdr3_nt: TGTGCCAGCAGCGTCGGGCAAGGACTACTAAATGAGCAGTTCTTC; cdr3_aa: CASSVGQGLLNEQFF
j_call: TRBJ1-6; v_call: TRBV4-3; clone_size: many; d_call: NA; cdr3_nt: TGCGCCAGCAGCCAAGCCCCCGTAGGAACGGTGCGGCGACCGTCGGATTCACCCCTCCACTTT; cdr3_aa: CASSQAPVGTVRRPSDSPLHF
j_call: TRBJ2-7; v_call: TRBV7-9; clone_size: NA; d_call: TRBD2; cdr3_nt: TGTGCCAGCAGCTTCCACGAAGCCAGGACTAGCGGGAGGTCCTACGAGCAGTACTTC; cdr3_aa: CASSFHEARTSGRSYEQYF
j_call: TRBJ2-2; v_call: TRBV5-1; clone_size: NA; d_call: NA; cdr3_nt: TGCGCCAGGGGCAACCAACTAGGAAACACCGGGGAGCTGTTTTTT; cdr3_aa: CARGNQLGNTGELFF
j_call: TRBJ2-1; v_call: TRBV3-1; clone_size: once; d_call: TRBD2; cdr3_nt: TGTGCCAGCAGCCACGCCCTAGCGGGACTTGGGAATGAGCAGTTCTTC; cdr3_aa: CASSHALAGLGNEQFF
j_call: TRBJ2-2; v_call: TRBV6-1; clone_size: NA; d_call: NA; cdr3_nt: TGTGCCAGTTCGACCGGGGAGCTGTTTTTT; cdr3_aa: CASSTGELFF
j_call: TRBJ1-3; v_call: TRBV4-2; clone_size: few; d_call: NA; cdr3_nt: TGTGCCAGCAGCTCCCCCGGGGCTGGAAACACCATATATTTT; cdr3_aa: CASSSPGAGNTIYF
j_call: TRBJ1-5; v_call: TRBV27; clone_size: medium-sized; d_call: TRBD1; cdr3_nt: TGTGCCAGCAGTCCTACAGGGGCTACGGAGCCCCAGCATTTT; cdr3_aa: CASSPTGATEPQHF
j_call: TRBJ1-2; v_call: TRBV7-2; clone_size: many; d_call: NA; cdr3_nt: TGTGCCAGCAGCTTAAATGAAAACTATGGCTACACCTTC; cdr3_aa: CASSLNENYGYTF
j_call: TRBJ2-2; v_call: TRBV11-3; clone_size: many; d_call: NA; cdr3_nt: TGTGCCAGCAGCCCCTTTACCGGGGAGCTGTTTTTT; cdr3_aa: CASSPFTGELFF
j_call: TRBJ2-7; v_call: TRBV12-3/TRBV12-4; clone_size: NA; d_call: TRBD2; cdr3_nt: TGTGCCAGCACTTCGTCGGGACTAGGGTCCTACGAGCAGTACTTC; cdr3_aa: CASTSSGLGSYEQYF
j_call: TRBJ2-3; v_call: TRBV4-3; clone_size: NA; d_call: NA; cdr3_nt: TGCGCCAGCAGCTTCGAGGGGGGGATGGCAGATACGCAGTATTTT; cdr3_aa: CASSFEGGMADTQYF
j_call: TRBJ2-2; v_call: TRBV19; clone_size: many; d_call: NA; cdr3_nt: TGTGCCAGTAGTAACCACAGGGCGAGGACCGGGGAGCTGTTTTTT; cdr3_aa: CASSNHRARTGELFF
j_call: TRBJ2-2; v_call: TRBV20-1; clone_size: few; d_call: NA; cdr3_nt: TGCAGTGCTAGTCGGGACTCCACCGGGGAGCTGTTTTTT; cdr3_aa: CSASRDSTGELFF
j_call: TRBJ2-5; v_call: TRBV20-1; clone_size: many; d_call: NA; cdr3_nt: TGCAGTGCTGGTGCCCAGCCGGGAGCTTTACAAGAGACCCAGTACTTC; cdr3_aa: CSAGAQPGALQETQYF
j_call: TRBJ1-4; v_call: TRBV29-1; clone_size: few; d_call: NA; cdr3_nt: TGCAGCGTTGAAGATACAATGCGAGAAAATGAAAAACTGTTTTTT; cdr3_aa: CSVEDTMRENEKLFF
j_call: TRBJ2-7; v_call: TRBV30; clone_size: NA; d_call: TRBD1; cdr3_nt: TGTGCCGGGAACAGGGGGAACCACGAGCAGTACTTC; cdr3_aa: CAGNRGNHEQYF
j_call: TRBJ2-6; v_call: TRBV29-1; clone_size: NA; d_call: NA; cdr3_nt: TGCAGCGTTGCAGGCAGGGCGTCGAGCTCTGGGGCCAACGTCCTGACTTTC; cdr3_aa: CSVAGRASSSGANVLTF
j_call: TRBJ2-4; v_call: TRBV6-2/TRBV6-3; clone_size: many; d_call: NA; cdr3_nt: TGTGCCAGTCAGACCCATAGCCAAAACATTCAGTACTTC; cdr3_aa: CASQTHSQNIQYF
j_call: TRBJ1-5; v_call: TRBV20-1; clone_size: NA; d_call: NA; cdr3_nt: TGCAGTGCTAGACAAGGGGGCAATCAGCCCCAGCATTTT; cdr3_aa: CSARQGGNQPQHF
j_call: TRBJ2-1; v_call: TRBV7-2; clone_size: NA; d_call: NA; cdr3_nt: TGTGCCAGCGGGGGGCAGTCCTACAATGAGCAGTTCTTC; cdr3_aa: CASGGQSYNEQFF
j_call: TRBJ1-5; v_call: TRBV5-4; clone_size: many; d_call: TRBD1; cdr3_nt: TGTGCCAGCAGCTTGGACAGGGGGGATCAGCCCCAGCATTTT; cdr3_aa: CASSLDRGDQPQHF
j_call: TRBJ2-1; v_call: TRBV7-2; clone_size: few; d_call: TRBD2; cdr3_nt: TGTGCCAGCGGACTAGCGGGTCCCTCCTACAATGAGCAGTTCTTC; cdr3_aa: CASGLAGPSYNEQFF
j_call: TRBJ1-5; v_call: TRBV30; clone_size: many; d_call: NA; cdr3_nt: TGTGCCTGGAGTGTCGGCAGGGGAATTAGCAATCAGCCCCAGCATTTT; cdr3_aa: CAWSVGRGISNQPQHF
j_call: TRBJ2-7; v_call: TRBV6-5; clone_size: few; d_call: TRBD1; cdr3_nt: TGTGCCAGCAGTTACTCGTGGGACAGGGGCAACGAGCAGTACTTC; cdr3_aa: CASSYSWDRGNEQYF
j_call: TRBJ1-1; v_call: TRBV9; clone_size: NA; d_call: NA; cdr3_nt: TGTGCCAGCAGCAGACAGGTAGAGAACACTGAAGCTTTCTTT; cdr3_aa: CASSRQVENTEAFF
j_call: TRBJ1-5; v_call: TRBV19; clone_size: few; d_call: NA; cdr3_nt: TGTGCCAGTGGAAGGGACTTTTATCAGCCCCAGCATTTT; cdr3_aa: CASGRDFYQPQHF
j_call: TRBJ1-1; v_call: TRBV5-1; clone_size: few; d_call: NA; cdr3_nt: TGCGCCAGCAGCAGGGCAGGGATGAACACTGAAGCTTTCTTT; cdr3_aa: CASSRAGMNTEAFF
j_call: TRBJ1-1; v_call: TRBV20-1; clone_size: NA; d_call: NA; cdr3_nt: TGCAGTGCTAGAGGTTTGGGGATGCGGCCTGAAGCTTTCTTT; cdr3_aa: CSARGLGMRPEAFF
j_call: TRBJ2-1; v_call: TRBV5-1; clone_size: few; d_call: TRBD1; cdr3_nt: TGCGCCAGCAGTCGGGGGAGTGGACAGGGCCTCAATGAGCAGTTCTTC; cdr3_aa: CASSRGSGQGLNEQFF
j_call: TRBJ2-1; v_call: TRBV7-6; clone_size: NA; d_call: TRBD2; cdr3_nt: TGTGCCAGCAGCCCAGGACTAGCGCGCCTCAATGAGCAGTTCTTC; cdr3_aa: CASSPGLARLNEQFF
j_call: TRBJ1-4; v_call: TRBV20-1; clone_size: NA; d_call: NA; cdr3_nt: TGCAGTGCCCCACCCGCAGGGTCAATAGATGAAAAACTGTTTTTT; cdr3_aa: CSAPPAGSIDEKLFF
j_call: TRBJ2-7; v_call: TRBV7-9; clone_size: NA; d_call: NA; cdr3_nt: TGTGCCAGCAGCACCCAGACGGGTACCGAGCAGTACTTC; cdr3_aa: CASSTQTGTEQYF
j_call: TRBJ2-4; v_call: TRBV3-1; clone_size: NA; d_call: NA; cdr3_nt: TGTGCCAGCAGCCAGATGGGTGGCATTCAGTACTTC; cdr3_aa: CASSQMGGIQYF
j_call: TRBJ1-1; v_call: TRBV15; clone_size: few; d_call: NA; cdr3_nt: TGTGCCACCAGCAGAGATTGGGGGCAGGAGGTCTTTTCCACTGAAGCTTTCTTT; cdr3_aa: CATSRDWGQEVFSTEAFF
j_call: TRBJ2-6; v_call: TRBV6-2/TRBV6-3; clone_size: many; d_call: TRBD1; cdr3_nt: TGTGCCTGCGACGACAGGGGGTTTTCTGGGGCCAACGTCCTGACTTTC; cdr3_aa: CACDDRGFSGANVLTF
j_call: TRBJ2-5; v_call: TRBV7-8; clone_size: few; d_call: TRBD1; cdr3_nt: TGTGCCAGCAGCCACGGACAGGGTAGGGAAGGAGGAGAGACCCAGTACTTC; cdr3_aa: CASSHGQGREGGETQYF
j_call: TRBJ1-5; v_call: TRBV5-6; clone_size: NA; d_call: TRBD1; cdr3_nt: TGTGCCAGCAGCTTGAGGACAGGGTCCGGCAATCAGCCCCAGCATTTT; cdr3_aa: CASSLRTGSGNQPQHF
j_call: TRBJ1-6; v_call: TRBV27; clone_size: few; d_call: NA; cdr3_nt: TGTGCCAGCAGCGAGGATAATTCACCCCTCCACTTT; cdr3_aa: CASSEDNSPLHF
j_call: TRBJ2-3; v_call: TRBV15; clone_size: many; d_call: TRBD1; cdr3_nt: TGTGCCACCAGCAGATCAACAGGGGCAGCAGATACGCAGTATTTT; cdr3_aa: CATSRSTGAADTQYF
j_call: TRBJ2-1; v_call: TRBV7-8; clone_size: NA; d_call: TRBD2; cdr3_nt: TGTGCCAGCAGCCATAGGGTAGGCCTAGCGGGGGCCAATGAGCAGTTCTTC; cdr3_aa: CASSHRVGLAGANEQFF
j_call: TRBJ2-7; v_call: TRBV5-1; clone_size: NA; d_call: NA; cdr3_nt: TGCGCCAGCACTACGACAGCTAGCTCCTACGAGCAGTACTTC; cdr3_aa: CASTTTASSYEQYF
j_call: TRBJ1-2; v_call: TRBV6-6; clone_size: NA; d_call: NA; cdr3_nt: TGTGCCAGCAGGGACAGACTAAACTATGGCTACACCTTC; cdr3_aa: CASRDRLNYGYTF